A selection of T cell receptor beta chains follows, all from one sample in a study of blood T cell repertoires in COVID-19. Sequenced by immunoSEQ multiplex PCR; TCRdb stores in-frame clones only, minus some. The profile shows under 70,000 clones, over 75% of them singletons. Sequenced: peripheral blood. The origin of the receptors is a woman aged 60-75 years with COVID-19, enrolled during active disease. Both conserved end residues are part of each CDR3. Fields, in order: V gene, clone size, CDR3 length, D gene, J gene, CDR3 protein, CDR3 DNA. D genes are given only for firm matches. Not every row has a clone size; where given, it reads once, few, many or a size class.

V: TRBV21-1; size: -; length: 15; D: -; J: TRBJ2-7; CDR3: CASSKGGQENYEQYF; DNA: TGTGCCAGCAGCAAAGGGGGACAGGAGAACTACGAGCAGTACTTC
V: TRBV4-1; size: -; length: 18; D: TRBD2; J: TRBJ2-1; CDR3: CASSQHSGRARSYNEQFF; DNA: TGCGCCAGCAGCCAACATAGCGGGAGGGCTCGATCCTACAATGAGCAGTTCTTC
V: TRBV7-6; size: -; length: 13; D: TRBD1; J: TRBJ1-4; CDR3: CASSFGQGAKLFF; DNA: TGTGCCAGCAGCTTCGGACAGGGAGCAAAACTGTTTTTT
V: TRBV6-1; size: -; length: 15; D: TRBD2; J: TRBJ2-1; CDR3: CASSEESGDYNEQFF; DNA: TGTGCCAGCAGTGAAGAGAGCGGGGACTACAATGAGCAGTTCTTC
V: TRBV29-1; size: -; length: 14; D: -; J: TRBJ2-2; CDR3: CSVGEHLAAPELFF; DNA: TGCAGCGTTGGAGAGCACCTGGCGGCCCCGGAGCTGTTTTTT
V: TRBV27; size: -; length: 15; D: -; J: TRBJ2-3; CDR3: CASSLSGRGGDTQYF; DNA: TGTGCCAGCAGTTTATCGGGCAGGGGTGGAGATACGCAGTATTTT
V: TRBV3-1/TRBV3-2; size: once; length: 13; D: -; J: TRBJ2-2; CDR3: CASLLLNTGELFF; DNA: TGTGCCAGCCTACTCTTGAACACCGGGGAGCTGTTTTTT
V: TRBV6-2/TRBV6-3; size: -; length: 15; D: TRBD1; J: TRBJ1-1; CDR3: CASSTGTGGFTEAFF; DNA: TGTGCCAGCAGTACCGGGACAGGGGGTTTCACTGAAGCTTTCTTT
V: TRBV28; size: few; length: 14; D: TRBD1; J: TRBJ2-2; CDR3: CASRPQGDTGELFF; DNA: TGTGCCAGCAGACCCCAGGGGGACACCGGGGAGCTGTTTTTT
V: TRBV24-1; size: -; length: 14; D: -; J: TRBJ2-2; CDR3: CATSDPRFTGELFF; DNA: TGTGCCACCAGTGATCCGAGGTTCACCGGGGAGCTGTTTTTT
V: TRBV5-5; size: -; length: 15; D: -; J: TRBJ1-3; CDR3: CASSSGHYSGNTIYF; DNA: TGTGCCAGCAGCTCGGGACACTACTCTGGAAACACCATATATTTT
V: TRBV19; size: -; length: 15; D: TRBD1; J: TRBJ1-4; CDR3: CASSDTGGRSEKLFF; DNA: TGTGCCAGTAGTGACACAGGGGGACGGAGTGAAAAACTGTTTTTT
V: TRBV27; size: -; length: 15; D: TRBD1; J: TRBJ1-1; CDR3: CASSPGQGGITEAFF; DNA: TGTGCCAGCAGTCCTGGACAGGGAGGTATCACTGAAGCTTTCTTT
V: TRBV28; size: once; length: 14; D: -; J: TRBJ1-1; CDR3: CASRLGRGNTEAFF; DNA: TGTGCCAGCAGACTTGGCAGGGGGAACACTGAAGCTTTCTTT
V: TRBV28; size: -; length: 15; D: -; J: TRBJ1-2; CDR3: CASSSPGQARFGYTF; DNA: TGTGCCAGCAGTTCCCCTGGGCAGGCCCGTTTTGGCTACACCTTC
V: TRBV28; size: -; length: 13; D: -; J: TRBJ2-3; CDR3: CASSSTGTDTQYF; DNA: TGTGCCAGCAGTTCCACAGGCACAGATACGCAGTATTTT
V: TRBV7-9; size: -; length: 16; D: -; J: TRBJ2-2; CDR3: CASSPSGTHSTGELFF; DNA: TGTGCCAGCAGCCCCTCGGGGACTCATTCCACCGGGGAGCTGTTTTTT
V: TRBV6-2/TRBV6-3; size: -; length: 14; D: -; J: TRBJ1-1; CDR3: CASSLNARGTEAFF; DNA: TGTGCCAGCAGTCTTAACGCCCGAGGCACTGAAGCTTTCTTT
V: TRBV3-1/TRBV3-2; size: -; length: 13; D: -; J: TRBJ2-2; CDR3: CASSDRQTGELFF; DNA: TGTGCCAGCAGCGATAGACAGACCGGGGAGCTGTTTTTT
V: TRBV10-3; size: -; length: 11; D: TRBD2; J: TRBJ2-5; CDR3: CAIRGGETQYF; DNA: TGTGCCATCAGGGGGGGGGAGACCCAGTACTTC
V: TRBV30; size: -; length: 13; D: TRBD1; J: TRBJ1-1; CDR3: CAWTIQGVSQAFF; DNA: TGTGCCTGGACCATCCAGGGGGTTTCGCAAGCTTTCTTT
V: TRBV7-6; size: -; length: 12; D: -; J: TRBJ2-7; CDR3: CASSLPGYEQYF; DNA: TGTGCCAGCAGCTTACCCGGTTACGAGCAGTACTTC
V: TRBV10-2; size: -; length: 14; D: -; J: TRBJ1-5; CDR3: CASSDYRPNQPQHF; DNA: TGCGCCAGCAGTGATTACAGGCCAAATCAGCCCCAGCATTTT
V: TRBV7-9; size: -; length: 14; D: TRBD1; J: TRBJ2-5; CDR3: CASSLVGQGETQYF; DNA: TGTGCCAGCAGCTTAGTGGGACAGGGGGAGACCCAGTACTTC
V: TRBV20-1; size: once; length: 11; D: -; J: TRBJ1-2; CDR3: CSARGPEGYTF; DNA: TGCAGTGCTAGAGGTCCAGAAGGCTACACCTTC
V: TRBV19; size: -; length: 14; D: -; J: TRBJ1-2; CDR3: CASSIGQGPGGYTF; DNA: TGTGCCAGTAGTATAGGTCAGGGGCCCGGTGGCTACACCTTC
V: TRBV28; size: -; length: 17; D: TRBD2; J: TRBJ2-7; CDR3: CASSFPGRVAGAYEQYF; DNA: TGTGCCAGCAGTTTCCCCGGTCGGGTAGCGGGAGCCTACGAGCAGTACTTC
V: TRBV7-2; size: -; length: 18; D: TRBD2; J: TRBJ2-1; CDR3: CASSLVASGVSSYNEQFF; DNA: TGTGCCAGCAGCTTAGTGGCTAGCGGTGTAAGCTCCTACAATGAGCAGTTCTTC
V: TRBV7-9; size: -; length: 11; D: -; J: TRBJ1-1; CDR3: CASSPQAAPSF; DNA: TGTGCCAGCAGCCCCCAGGCCGCCCCCTCTTTT
V: TRBV25-1; size: -; length: 14; D: -; J: TRBJ2-7; CDR3: CASSGWYTSYEQYF; DNA: TGTGCCAGTTCCGGGTGGTACACTTCCTACGAGCAGTACTTC
V: TRBV5-1; size: -; length: 16; D: TRBD1; J: TRBJ1-1; CDR3: CASSGGTGTMNTEAFF; DNA: TGCGCCAGCAGCGGGGGGACAGGGACCATGAACACTGAAGCTTTCTTT
V: TRBV5-1; size: -; length: 14; D: TRBD2; J: TRBJ2-1; CDR3: CASSLDATSREQFF; DNA: TGCGCCAGCAGCTTGGATGCGACTAGCCGTGAGCAGTTCTTC
V: TRBV7-2; size: -; length: 14; D: TRBD1; J: TRBJ1-1; CDR3: CASSSPSGGTEAFF; DNA: TGTGCCAGCAGCTCCCCGTCAGGGGGCACTGAAGCTTTCTTT
V: TRBV19; size: -; length: 14; D: -; J: TRBJ2-2; CDR3: CASSRTGHPGELFF; DNA: TGTGCCAGTAGTCGCACAGGTCATCCCGGGGAGCTGTTTTTT
V: TRBV28; size: -; length: 16; D: TRBD1; J: TRBJ1-3; CDR3: CASTLPATGTGNTIYF; DNA: TGTGCCAGCACCCTTCCTGCGACAGGGACTGGAAACACCATATATTTT
V: TRBV6-5; size: -; length: 15; D: -; J: TRBJ1-1; CDR3: CASTKQEGKNTEAFF; DNA: TGTGCCAGCACTAAACAGGAGGGGAAGAACACTGAAGCTTTCTTT
V: TRBV10-1; size: -; length: 12; D: TRBD1; J: TRBJ2-1; CDR3: CASSGTVGEQFF; DNA: TGCGCCAGCAGCGGGACAGTAGGTGAGCAGTTCTTC
V: TRBV10-3; size: -; length: 14; D: TRBD2; J: TRBJ2-5; CDR3: CAISNLAGKETQYF; DNA: TGTGCCATCAGTAATCTAGCGGGAAAAGAGACCCAGTACTTC
V: TRBV19; size: few; length: 13; D: TRBD1; J: TRBJ1-1; CDR3: CASSLQGDTEAFF; DNA: TGTGCCAGTAGTCTACAGGGGGACACTGAAGCTTTCTTT
V: TRBV19; size: few; length: 15; D: -; J: TRBJ2-2; CDR3: CASSIWQAHTGELFF; DNA: TGTGCCAGTAGTATCTGGCAGGCGCACACCGGGGAGCTGTTTTTT
V: TRBV28; size: -; length: 14; D: -; J: TRBJ2-4; CDR3: CASSSGLDMNIQYF; DNA: TGTGCCAGCAGTTCGGGTCTCGATATGAACATTCAGTACTTC
V: TRBV19; size: -; length: 16; D: -; J: TRBJ1-6; CDR3: CASTLDLSSYNSPLHF; DNA: TGTGCCAGTACCCTGGACTTAAGCTCCTATAATTCACCCCTCCACTTT